Each of the 22 T cell receptor beta chains below was sequenced from the same sample in a study of T cells in Graves' hyperthyroidism and ophthalmopathy. Amplified TCR beta CDR3 regions derived from RNA transcripts. Using the HTBI primer set, a first-round RT-PCR was run on the TCR CDR3. Each CDR3 protein is one row after TCRdb ran MiXCR on the multiplex PCR reads. The table records over 450,000 distinct CDR3 sequences, approximately 15% of them present only once. Source material: blood. These receptors were taken from a woman aged 18-29 years with Graves' hyperthyroidism.

This clonotype was observed at least ten times. The chain uses TRBV7-8 and TRBJ2-5, with unresolved D. Germline V gene data show CDR1 as SGHVS and CDR2 as FQNEAQ. Trimming took 4 bases from V and 2 from J, leaving 11 bases between them. This CDR3 is built from 14 residues. CDR3 DNA: TGTGCCAGCAGCTCCCGGACGGATCAAGAGACCCAGTACTTC. Translation gives CASSSRTDQETQYF.

In this sample, this clonotype turned up a few times. The CDR3 bases are TGTGCCACCAGTGATTCACGACGACAGTCTGGAAACACCATATATTTT. This gives the protein CATSDSRRQSGNTIYF. The chain employs TRBV24-1 and TRBJ1-3; weak D call: TRBD1 (5 bases). This CDR3 spans 16 amino acids. From germline, CDR1 is KGHDR and CDR2 SFDVKD. Trimming took 2 bases from V and 1 from J, leaving 11 bases between them.

This clonotype came up many times. This chain links TRBV29-1 with TRBJ2-2; D might be TRBD2 (6 bases). The ends were cut back, 6 bases at V and 2 bases at J, with 7 bases in the middle. Germline CDR1 reads SQVTM; CDR2 reads ANQGSEA. The CDR3 length is 12 residues. The DNA of the CDR3 is TGCAGCGTGGGACTTAACACCGGGGAGCTGTTTTTT. Its translation is CSVGLNTGELFF.

To note about this clonotype: With a much larger clone just one base away, this may be a read error. This chain links TRBV28 with TRBJ2-7; tentative D call: TRBD2 (5 bases). The CDR3 runs 14 residues. Trimming cost V 10 bases and J 3 bases, with 19 bases left between them. Germline V gene data show CDR1 as MDHEN and CDR2 as SYDVKM. CDR3 protein: CAIKNGLAIYEQYF. For the CDR3, the DNA is TGTGCCATCAAAAACGGGCTAGCTATCTACGAGCAGTACTTC.

This chain uses TRBV6-5 with TRBJ1-4; D possibly corresponds to TRBD1 (6 bases). V dropped 2 bases and J dropped 8 bases, with 18 bases sitting between them. This CDR3 comprises 16 residues. Germline V lookup: CDR1 MNHEY, CDR2 SVGAGI. In nucleotides, the CDR3 is TGTGCCAGCAGTTACCCACCGGTCCAAAGGGGGGAAAAACTGTTTTTT. Encoded protein: CASSYPPVQRGEKLFF.

This clonotype was counted between two and nine times. The chain is built from TRBV5-6 and TRBJ2-7, with D perhaps TRBD2 (6 bases). There are 14 residues in the CDR3. Per the germline V gene, CDR1 is SGHDT and CDR2 is YYEEEE. Trimming removed 1 base from V and 6 bases from J, with 14 bases in between. The CDR3 reads CASSLFPGRSEQYV. CDR3 coding DNA: TGTGCCAGCAGCTTGTTCCCAGGGAGGTCCGAGCAGTACGTC.

This clonotype was observed a handful of times. The V and J genes are TRBV7-3 and TRBJ2-7; tentative D call: TRBD2 (5 bases). This CDR3 is built from 20 residues. The germline V and J ends were trimmed by 1 base and 2 bases, with 27 bases remaining between them. The V gene's germline CDR1 is SGHTA and CDR2 FQGTGA. The CDR3: CASSLISHSIPSASTYEQYV. CDR3 sequence (DNA): TGTGCCAGCAGCTTAATATCTCACAGCATTCCCTCTGCTAGCACCTACGAGCAGTACGTC.

The V gene is TRBV20-1, the J gene TRBJ2-3; the match to TRBD2 covers 9 bases. The CDR3 covers 14 residues. The germline gives CDR1 DFQATT, CDR2 SNEGSKA (reference sequence). The V gene end was trimmed by 1 base and the J gene end by 7 bases; junction bases not matched to a gene: 6. The CDR3 reads CSARAWTSDHTQYF. CDR3 nucleotide sequence: TGCAGTGCTAGAGCGTGGACTAGCGACCATACGCAGTATTTT.

Many counts were recorded for this clonotype. The genes are TRBV6-6 and TRBJ1-2; unclear D gene. This CDR3 contains 15 residues. The V end lost 0 bases, the J end lost 1 base, and 9 bases lay between the germline ends. Germline V gene data show CDR1 as MNHNY and CDR2 as SVGAGI (reference sequence). The CDR3 DNA follows: TGTGCCAGCAGTTACTCGTCGGGGATTAACTATGGCTACACCTTC. It encodes CASSYSSGINYGYTF.

The chain recombines TRBV29-1 with TRBJ2-5, with 7 bases identical to TRBD1. Trimming cost V 6 bases and J 1 base; bases outside gene matches: 8. The CDR3 length is 14 residues. CDR1 SQVTM and CDR2 ANQGSEA come from the germline V gene. The CDR3 region is CSVDRDRFQETQYF. The CDR3 DNA is TGCAGCGTCGACCGGGACAGATTCCAAGAGACCCAGTACTTC. Based on the CDR3 plus reference TRBV29-1 and TRBJ2-5, the full variable domain is SAVISQKPSRDICQRGTSLTIQCQVDSQVTMMFWYRQQPGQSLTLIATANQGSEATYESGFVIDKFPISRPNLTFSTLTVSNMSPEDSSIYLCSVDRDRFQETQYFGPGTRLLVL.

This clonotype was seen many times. V usage is TRBV2 and J usage is TRBJ1-6; D unresolved. The CDR3 has 14 amino acids. The germline V gene has CDR1 SNHLY and CDR2 FYNNEI. Between the trimmed V and J ends, which lost 5 bases and 8 bases, there was a span of 13 bases. The CDR3 here is CASSPTANDSPLHF. For the CDR3, the DNA is TGTGCCAGCAGTCCGACCGCGAACGATTCACCCCTCCACTTT.

This clonotype was counted a few times. This sequence joins TRBV19 and TRBJ2-2, with D tentatively TRBD1 or TRBD2 (5 bases each). The germline gives CDR1 LNHDA, CDR2 SQIVND (reference sequence). The V gene lost 1 base and the J gene lost 6 bases, with 15 bases spanning the gap. The CDR3 has 16 amino acids. CDR3 residues: CASSIAGRSVPGELFF. The DNA for the CDR3 is TGTGCCAGTAGTATAGCGGGGCGGAGCGTCCCCGGGGAGCTGTTTTTT.

The chain carries TRBV7-2 and TRBJ2-3, with unresolved D. Trimming shortened V by 5 bases and J by 4 bases, and 16 bases separated the two germline ends. The CDR3 sequence is 15 residues long. The germline CDR1 and CDR2 sequences are SGHTA and FQGNSA. The CDR3 DNA follows: TGTGCCAGCAGCCCAGGTGGGCCAAGGGCAGATACGCAGTATTTT. This translates into CASSPGGPRADTQYF.

This chain joins TRBV5-8 and TRBJ1-2; 10 bases map to TRBD1. CDR3 size: 14 residues. CDR1 is SGHTS and CDR2 is YDEGEE in the germline V gene. The junction had 8 bases not matched to a gene; V was cut back by 4 bases and J by 8 bases. The CDR3 sequence: CASSGDRGQIGYTF. In DNA form, the CDR3 reads TGTGCCAGCAGCGGAGACAGGGGGCAGATCGGCTACACCTTC.

This clonotype was seen only a few times. The J gene is TRBJ1-1, the V gene TRBV4-1; no reliable D call. CDR3 length: 15 amino acids. V gave up 1 base and J gave up 3 bases, with 12 bases separating them. Germline V gene lookup returns CDR1 MGHRA and CDR2 YSYEKL. This CDR3 reads CASSQVRPWDTEAFF. DNA of the CDR3: TGCGCCAGCAGCCAAGTTCGGCCCTGGGACACTGAAGCTTTCTTT.

Many counts were recorded for this clonotype. V and J are TRBV3-1 and TRBJ2-6; TRBD1 is a possible D gene (5 bases). This CDR3 has 17 residues. Trimming took off 4 bases at V and 0 bases at J, with 13 bases between the two ends. Germline V CDR1 and CDR2: LGHDT, YNNKEL (reference sequence). For the CDR3, the DNA is TGTGCCAGCAGCCGCCCAATAACAGGCTCTGGGGCCAACGTCCTGACTTTC. It codes for CASSRPITGSGANVLTF.

This clonotype showed up just a few times. The rearrangement uses TRBV4-2 and TRBJ1-5, with no clear D. Trimming took off 4 bases at V and 0 bases at J, with 4 bases between the two ends. Germline loops: CDR1 LGHNA, CDR2 YNFKEQ. This CDR3 region has 13 residues. The CDR3 DNA reads as TGTGCCAGCAGCCGACATAGCAATCAGCCCCAGCATTTT. Amino acid sequence: CASSRHSNQPQHF.

As regards this clonotype: Being one base from a much bigger clone, this may be a read error. J is TRBJ2-2 and V is TRBV19; 11 bases agree with TRBD2. The CDR3 covers 16 residues. The germline gives CDR1 LNHDA, CDR2 SQIVND (reference sequence). The CDR3 sequence is CASSISGRAHTGELVF. The CDR3 DNA follows: TGTGCCAGTAGTATTAGCGGGAGGGCGCACACCGGGGAGCTGGTTTTT.

This clonotype has only a few counts. The genes are TRBV10-2 and TRBJ2-7, with 8 bases identical to TRBD1. J lost 7 bases, V lost 3 bases, and 8 bases had no gene match. This CDR3 has 14 residues. Germline V gene data show CDR1 as WSHSY and CDR2 as SAAADI. The CDR3 is CASSDLGQGREQYF. DNA for the CDR3: TGCGCCAGCAGTGACCTTGGACAGGGAAGAGAGCAGTACTTC.

The chain carries TRBV12-3 or TRBV12-4 and TRBJ2-1, with 7 bases aligning to TRBD2. Losses at the gene ends were 5 bases for V and 8 bases for J; bases not matched to a gene: 12. The CDR3 totals 15 residues. The CDR3 DNA reads as TGTGCCAGCAGTCCCAGTCGCGGGAGTAGGGATGAGCAGTTCTTC. Translated, it gives CASSPSRGSRDEQFF.

The chain employs TRBV20-1 and TRBJ2-1; 9 nucleotides line up with TRBD2. The CDR3 runs to 14 residues. Germline V lookup: CDR1 DFQATT, CDR2 SNEGSKA (reference sequence). With 3 bases clipped from V and 10 bases from J, the junction kept 10 bases outside the gene matches. The CDR3 region is CSASVASGNEEQFF. In DNA form, the CDR3 reads TGCAGTGCTAGTGTGGCTAGCGGGAATGAGGAGCAGTTCTTC.

This clonotype was recorded many times. The chain is built from TRBV3-1 and TRBJ2-3; 8 bases are a match to TRBD1. In germline, CDR1 is LGHDT, CDR2 YNNKEL (reference sequence). After removal of 3 bases from V and 4 bases from J, the junction contained 12 bases not matched to a gene. CDR3 size: 17 residues. CDR3 sequence (DNA): TGTGCCAGCAGCCAGGCGCGGACAGGGAAGGGCCCAGATACGCAGTATTTT. Translated, it gives CASSQARTGKGPDTQYF.